This is a list of T cell receptor beta chains from one sample in a study of regulatory T cells in long-lasting Graves disease. TCRdb reprocessed the multiplex PCR reads via MiXCR and lists one record per CDR3 protein. Counted here are 390,000 or so distinct CDR3 sequences, 10% to 15% occurring once; the ten biggest clones make up approximately 20%. These data were also filed under a second study, of T cells in Graves' hyperthyroidism and ophthalmopathy.

Sequenced here: peripheral blood mononuclear cells (PBMCs), sampled at new diagnosis, from a patient treated with antithyroid drugs. Receptors originate from a woman aged 18-30 years with Graves disease. Both conserved end residues are part of each CDR3. A D gene is named only where the DNA matches it firmly. The size of a clone is reported for some rows only, either as once, few or many, or as a class for expanded clones.

clone_size d_call j_call v_call cdr3_aa cdr3_nt
NA NA TRBJ1-4 TRBV7-9 CASSLALGQEEKLFF TGTGCCAGCAGCTTAGCGTTGGGGCAGGAGGAAAAACTGTTTTTT
many NA TRBJ1-2 TRBV29-1 CSVGQGHGYTF TGCAGCGTTGGGCAGGGACATGGCTACACCTTC
few NA TRBJ1-4 TRBV20-1 CSAGLGTATNEKLFF TGCAGTGCTGGATTGGGCACGGCAACTAATGAAAAACTGTTTTTT
NA NA TRBJ1-2 TRBV6-5 CASSYFQGHLYGYTF TGTGCCAGCAGTTACTTCCAGGGACACCTCTATGGCTACACCTTC
many NA TRBJ2-4 TRBV7-2 CASSLGRLAKNIQYF TGTGCCAGCAGCTTGGGGCGGCTAGCCAAAAACATTCAGTACTTC
many NA TRBJ1-1 TRBV7-9 CASSHLGDALNTEAFF TGTGCCAGCAGCCACCTTGGGGACGCGCTGAACACTGAAGCTTTCTTT
many NA TRBJ2-3 TRBV6-2/TRBV6-3 CASSNSITSTDTQYF TGTGCCAGCAGTAATTCTATCACTAGCACAGATACGCAGTATTTT
few NA TRBJ2-1 TRBV6-1 CASRGGGQPYNEQFF TGTGCCAGCAGGGGGGGGGGACAGCCATACAATGAGCAGTTCTTC
few NA TRBJ1-1 TRBV19 CASRAGFFTEAFF TGTGCCAGTAGGGCAGGATTTTTCACTGAAGCTTTCTTT
many TRBD2 TRBJ2-1 TRBV6-2/TRBV6-3 CASSNSGSSYNEQFF TGTGCCAGCAGTAATAGCGGGAGCTCCTACAATGAGCAGTTCTTC
many NA TRBJ2-3 TRBV7-8 CASSPGARSTDTQYF TGTGCCAGCAGCCCGGGGGCTCGGAGCACAGATACGCAGTATTTT
few TRBD2 TRBJ2-2 TRBV20-1 CSANRDYNTGELFF TGCAGTGCTAATCGGGACTATAACACCGGGGAGCTGTTTTTT
NA NA TRBJ2-1 TRBV15 CATSRDKVYNEQFF TGTGCCACCAGCAGAGACAAAGTCTACAATGAGCAGTTCTTC
many NA TRBJ1-2 TRBV4-2 CASSHESPTGYTF TGTGCCAGCAGCCACGAGTCCCCTACGGGCTACACCTTC
few TRBD1 TRBJ1-4 TRBV6-1 CASSLTGGPFNEKLFF TGTGCCAGCAGTCTGACAGGGGGCCCTTTTAATGAAAAACTGTTTTTT
NA TRBD2 TRBJ2-1 TRBV6-1 CASSPYGSGGDNEQFF TGTGCCAGCAGTCCTTACGGTAGCGGGGGGGACAATGAGCAGTTCTTC
many NA TRBJ1-1 TRBV28 CASSSTGMRAFF TGTGCCAGCAGTTCCACAGGGATGCGGGCTTTCTTT
many NA TRBJ2-3 TRBV20-1 CSARQGGPGDTQYF TGCAGTGCTCGGCAAGGTGGCCCCGGCGATACGCAGTATTTT
NA NA TRBJ1-5 TRBV4-1 CASSLQYHQPQHF TGCGCCAGCAGCCTTCAATACCATCAGCCCCAGCATTTT
many TRBD1 TRBJ1-1 TRBV2 CASREKTDRGGNTEAFF TGTGCCAGCCGCGAGAAGACAGACAGGGGGGGGAACACTGAAGCTTTCTTT
many TRBD1 TRBJ1-4 TRBV28 CASSDPPGTGVANEKLFF TGTGCCAGCAGTGATCCCCCCGGGACAGGGGTAGCTAATGAAAAACTGTTTTTT
many TRBD1 TRBJ1-5 TRBV12-3/TRBV12-4 CASTLDRGAYSNQPQHF TGTGCCAGCACCCTGGACAGGGGGGCATATAGCAATCAGCCCCAGCATTTT
many NA TRBJ2-4 TRBV4-1 CASSQGKGRELAKNIQYF TGCGCCAGCAGCCAAGGGAAAGGGCGAGAGCTAGCCAAAAACATTCAGTACTTC
many NA TRBJ1-2 TRBV27 CASSFRGNAANYGYTF TGTGCCAGCAGTTTCCGGGGAAATGCGGCTAACTATGGCTACACCTTC
many TRBD2 TRBJ2-7 TRBV11-2 CASSLGVRGLRPYEQYF TGTGCCAGCAGCTTAGGCGTTAGGGGACTACGTCCTTACGAGCAGTACTTC
few NA TRBJ1-6 TRBV12-3/TRBV12-4 CASSPRVSPLHF TGTGCCAGCAGTCCCAGGGTTTCACCCCTCCACTTT
many NA TRBJ2-5 TRBV30 CAWQQVNRQETQYF TGTGCCTGGCAACAGGTGAATCGACAAGAGACCCAGTACTTC
NA TRBD2 TRBJ2-7 TRBV7-2 CASSPTSGYYEQYF TGTGCCAGCAGCCCAACTAGCGGATACTACGAGCAGTACTTC
few NA TRBJ1-3 TRBV28 CASSLPGFLNTIYF TGTGCCAGCAGTTTACCAGGCTTTCTAAACACCATATATTTT
many NA TRBJ2-1 TRBV28 CASSAPRGKKGLNNEQFF TGTGCCAGCAGTGCCCCCCGCGGGAAAAAGGGACTTAACAATGAGCAGTTCTTC
few NA TRBJ2-3 TRBV29-1 CSVGNRGDTQYF TGCAGCGTTGGGAATAGGGGAGATACGCAGTATTTT
few NA TRBJ2-2 TRBV4-3 CASSQKVATNTGELFF TGCGCCAGCAGCCAGAAAGTCGCGACAAACACCGGGGAGCTGTTTTTT
many NA TRBJ2-2 TRBV7-9 CASSSPDRSGELFF TGTGCCAGCAGCTCCCCGGACAGATCCGGGGAGCTGTTTTTT
NA NA TRBJ2-7 TRBV4-1 CASSQRDRNEQYF TGCGCCAGCAGCCAGAGAGACAGGAACGAGCAGTACTTC
NA NA TRBJ2-3 TRBV20-1 CSASGARESDTQYF TGCAGTGCTAGCGGGGCCCGGGAGTCAGATACGCAGTATTTT
many NA TRBJ2-3 TRBV27 CASSLSDRTDTQYF TGTGCCAGCAGTTTATCCGATCGCACAGATACGCAGTATTTT
many NA TRBJ1-1 TRBV2 CASSERSWGQAFF TGTGCCAGCAGTGAAAGGTCCTGGGGCCAAGCTTTCTTT
many NA TRBJ2-1 TRBV7-9 CASSPFRGRSYNEQFF TGTGCCAGCAGCCCTTTTCGGGGACGCTCCTACAATGAGCAGTTCTTC
few NA TRBJ1-1 TRBV14 CASLGHWDTEAFF TGTGCCAGCTTGGGACATTGGGACACTGAAGCTTTCTTT
few NA TRBJ1-2 TRBV29-1 CSVVTRGLGYGYTF TGCAGCGTGGTGACCAGGGGACTGGGCTATGGCTACACCTTC
few TRBD2 TRBJ2-7 TRBV28 CASSFLSGGSYEQYF TGTGCCAGCAGCTTTTTGTCGGGGGGATCCTACGAGCAGTACTTC
NA NA TRBJ1-2 TRBV7-9 CASSLVSAGWEGYTF TGTGCCAGCAGCTTAGTCTCTGCGGGGTGGGAAGGCTACACCTTC
many NA TRBJ1-1 TRBV6-5 CASSYSQFRREAFF TGTGCCAGCAGTTACTCCCAATTCAGGAGGGAAGCTTTCTTT
many TRBD1 TRBJ1-3 TRBV5-1 CASSRQGAPGNTIYF TGCGCCAGCAGTCGACAGGGGGCGCCTGGAAACACCATATATTTT
few NA TRBJ2-7 TRBV24-1 CATSEMDGYERYF TGTGCCACCAGTGAAATGGACGGCTACGAGCGGTACTTC
many TRBD2 TRBJ2-1 TRBV29-1 CSVVPGLARREQFF TGCAGCGTTGTCCCGGGACTAGCACGCAGGGAGCAGTTCTTC